This paragraph covers one T cell receptor (beta chain) sequence. Its cognate antigen is unknown. Researchers built TCR beta libraries using quantitative 5'-RACE with molecular barcodes. MiXCR, run by TCRdb on the 5' RACE reads, gives a single entry per CDR3 protein. The data show about 300,000 distinct CDR3 sequences, around 20% seen once. These data belong to a study of CD8 T cells in ankylosing spondylitis. Study outcomes and limitations: In ankylosing spondylitis patients, matched synovial fluid reportedly showed significant enrichment of disease-linked clones. Those disease-linked clones were CD8+; they were also relatively rare in peripheral blood. Fewer than 10 highly homologous variants made up a TCR beta motif that seemed to typify ankylosing spondylitis blood.

The CDR3 sequence is 12 residues long. Germline CDR1 is GTSNPN and CDR2 is SVGIG (reference sequence). Trimming took 1 base from V and 7 from J, leaving 10 bases between them. What was sequenced was blood, either unsorted or a sorted T cell fraction (not recorded which). The receptor's source is a female donor with ankylosing spondylitis or in good health (not recorded which). The gene calls are TRBV30 and TRBJ1-2; D is unresolved. As DNA, the CDR3 is TGTGCCTGGAGTGGGATCGGGTTTGGCTACACCTTC. This sequence encodes CAWSGIGFGYTF. Full variable domain (outside the CDR3, taken from reference TRBV30 and TRBJ1-2): SQTIHQWPATLVQPVGSPLSLECTVEGTSNPNLYWYRQAAGRGLQLLFYSVGIGQISSEVPQNLSASRPQDRQFILSSKKLLLSDSGFYLCAWSGIGFGYTFGSGTRLTVV.